The clone carrying this T cell receptor (beta chain) was recorded only once. Its antigen remains unknown. CDR3 size: 15 residues. With 5 bases removed from V and 8 bases from J, the gap between germline ends came to 18 bases. CDR1 is MNHEY, CDR2 SVGAGI, per germline. The data derive from a study of OX40 agonist ivuxolimab in advanced cancers. Overall study findings and caveats: Fewer expanded clones were found on average in CD4+ than in CD8+ T cells.

Clones were sequenced by immunoSEQ multiplex PCR, and TCRdb holds only the in-frame ones, with some missing. The sample has fewer than 90,000 clones; 75% to 95% are singletons. This clonotype was obtained from an adult with an advanced solid tumor such as melanoma, head and neck, liver or kidney cancer. The sequencing used CD4+ or CD8+ T cells sorted from blood, collected in a trial of the OX40 agonist ivuxolimab. The chain joins TRBV6-5 to TRBJ1-4; D is uncertain. CDR3 loop: CASSPTGGWWEKLFF. The CDR3 DNA sequence: TGTGCCAGCAGTCCCACCGGCGGGTGGTGGGAAAAACTGTTTTTT.